This T cell receptor (beta chain) emerged from a study of CD8+ T cells in alopecia areata. CDR1 and CDR2 (germline): SEHNR, FQNEAQ (reference sequence). The ends were cut back, 1 base at V and 0 bases at J, with 11 bases in the middle. The CDR3 spans 16 residues. Investigators isolated RNA and reverse transcribed it into cDNA to act as the sequencing template. Profiling relied on immunoSEQ multiplex PCR, and the TCRdb table lists in-frame clones only, not all of them. Of 45,000 to 70,000 clones in the sample, 95% to 97% are singletons; the top ten hold around 24%. Here the sequenced sample was CD8+ T cells sorted from blood, taken at week 0. This TCR was sampled from a human donor with alopecia areata. V usage is TRBV7-9 and J usage is TRBJ2-3; no definite D call. CDR3 bases: TGTGCCAGCAGCTTAGTCGGGCTTACTAGCACAGATACGCAGTATTTT. Its translation is CASSLVGLTSTDTQYF.